The 10 T cell receptor beta chains below were found in one sample sequenced in a study of T cells after yellow fever vaccination. TCRdb reanalysed the 5' RACE reads using MiXCR and keeps one entry per CDR3 protein. The table lists around 310,000 distinct CDR3 sequences, 3% to 4.5% of them singletons. This specimen consisted of PBMCs, obtained 5 days after the yellow fever booster vaccination. These receptors were taken from a man aged 18 to 30 who received the YFV17D yellow fever vaccine.

The chain couples TRBV25-1 to TRBJ2-2; 14 bases match TRBD2. Germline V gives CDR1 MGHDK, CDR2 SYGVNS. V gave up 8 bases and J gave up 5 bases; unmatched junction bases: 13. The CDR3 runs to 18 residues. CDR3 residues: CASPDGLAGGLGTGELFF. The CDR3 DNA reads TGTGCCAGCCCGGACGGACTAGCGGGGGGCCTGGGGACCGGGGAGCTGTTTTTT.

This rearrangement joins TRBV10-3 to TRBJ2-1, with 11 bases fitting TRBD2. Per the germline V gene, CDR1 is ENHRY and CDR2 is SYGVKD. The junction had 3 bases not matched to a gene; V was cut back by 4 bases and J by 4 bases. The CDR3 has 15 amino acids. The CDR3, as DNA: TGTGCCATCAGTGGCCTAGCGGGGGGTTACAATGAGCAGTTCTTC. Translation: CAISGLAGGYNEQFF.

This clonotype has a handful of counts. The rearrangement joins TRBV6-5 to TRBJ2-2; 11 nucleotides line up with TRBD2. Germline values: CDR1 MNHEY, CDR2 SVGAGI. The CDR3 length is 18 residues. The ends lost 0 bases at V and 4 bases at J; junction bases unmatched: 7. CDR3 nucleotide sequence: TGTGCCAGCAGTTACTCGCCTAGCGGGGGGTCTATCACCGGGGAGCTGTTTTTT. Translated: CASSYSPSGGSITGELFF.

Only a few counts were recorded for this clonotype. This chain links TRBV18 with TRBJ2-7; maybe TRBD2 (6 bases). Germline CDR1 and CDR2: KGHSH and LQKENI. The CDR3 sequence is 16 residues long. V shed 3 bases and J shed 3 bases, with 18 bases lying between them. The CDR3 loop is CASSPWRSKDYYEQYF. The CDR3 DNA reads TGTGCCAGCTCACCCTGGAGGTCGAAGGACTACTACGAGCAGTACTTC.

The CDR3 here is CASSLDRGEQPQHF. Written as DNA, the CDR3 is TGTGCCAGCAGCTTAGACCGGGGAGAGCAGCCCCAGCATTTT. The chain has TRBV7-2 and TRBJ1-5; no definite D call. Trimming removed 1 base from V and 7 bases from J, with 11 bases in between. Germline V gene sequence: CDR1 SGHTA, CDR2 FQGNSA. The CDR3 length is 14 residues. The full variable domain, in which reference TRBV7-2 and TRBJ1-5 provide the parts outside the CDR3, is GAGVSQSPSNKVTEKGKDVELRCDPISGHTALYWYRQSLGQGLEFLIYFQGNSAPDKSGLPSDRFSAERTGGSVSTLTIQRTQQEDSAVYLCASSLDRGEQPQHFGDGTRLSIL.

This clonotype has a count of ten or more. This chain connects TRBV6-5 to TRBJ1-4; TRBD1 is a possible D gene (5 bases). Germline V gene lookup returns CDR1 MNHEY and CDR2 SVGAGI. CDR3 length: 15 residues. V was clipped by 7 bases and J by 8 bases, with 20 bases between them. The CDR3 reads CASTPSRVWGEKLFF. Written as DNA, the CDR3 is TGTGCCAGCACTCCCTCCAGGGTGTGGGGGGAAAAACTGTTTTTT.

This chain joins TRBV6-5 and TRBJ1-6; D is ambiguous. Trimming stripped 6 bases from V and 6 bases from J, with 6 bases between. This CDR3 is built from 12 residues. Germline assignment: CDR1 MNHEY and CDR2 SVGAGI. CDR3 amino acids: CASRTLNSPLHF. CDR3 DNA sequence: TGTGCCAGCAGGACGCTTAATTCACCCCTCCACTTT.

V and J are TRBV6-6 and TRBJ1-4, with D possibly TRBD1 on 5 matching bases. The CDR3 contains 15 residues. Trimming removed 1 base at V and 8 bases at J, with 14 bases between. Looked up from germline, CDR1 is MNHNY and CDR2 is SVGAGI (reference sequence). CDR3 nucleotides: TGTGCCAGCAGTTACTTGGGACCGGGGGGGGAAAAACTGTTTTTT. It translates to CASSYLGPGGEKLFF.

The J gene is TRBJ1-6, the V gene TRBV5-1; D remains unclear. The CDR3 covers 13 residues. Germline V gene lookup returns CDR1 SGHRS and CDR2 YFSETQ. V was clipped by 9 bases and J by 5 bases, with 12 bases between them. CDR3 bases: TGCGCCACCCGGACGGGAAATAATTCACCCCTCCACTTT. The encoded protein is CATRTGNNSPLHF.

This clonotype has a count of ten or more. The J gene is TRBJ1-4, the V gene TRBV6-2 or TRBV6-3; D is ambiguous. The length of the CDR3 is 14 residues. Per germline, CDR1 MNHEY and CDR2 SVGEGT. Trimming cost V 6 bases and J 7 bases, with 15 bases left between them. CDR3 residues: CASSLQLGVEKLFF. CDR3 in DNA: TGTGCCAGCAGCCTCCAACTCGGTGTTGAAAAACTGTTTTTT.